This entry concerns a single T cell receptor beta chain. The antigen is unknown. These data come from a study of post-analysis software for immune sequencing data. Notes on the study in general: Four or five TRBV segments, TRBV5-6, TRBV5-1 and TRBV20-1 among them, were found more frequent in patients than controls. Normalized Chao1 diversity was significantly reduced in patients versus controls.

Unique molecular identifiers were built into the TCR beta cDNA libraries. Each batch of roughly 0.95 to 10 million T cells produced some 450,000 cDNA molecules. TCRdb re-called the PCR reads with MiXCR, one entry per CDR3 protein. The sample consists of fewer than 700,000 distinct CDR3 sequences, about 40% of them appearing once. With V trimmed by 8 bases and J by 3 bases, 6 bases remained unmatched. The CDR3 contains 13 residues. The clonotype was recovered from a girl under 18 with multiple sclerosis. The rearrangement joins TRBV12-3 or TRBV12-4 to TRBJ1-1, with 7 bases that match TRBD1. Sequencing used blood. The CDR3 bases are TGTGCCAGCGGTCGTACAGGGGACACTGAAGCTTTCTTT. It is translated as CASGRTGDTEAFF.